Listed here are 32 T cell receptor beta chains from one sample, sequenced in a study of neurological immune-mediated disorders. TCRdb independently ran MiXCR on the 5' RACE reads; one entry per CDR3 protein. This table holds some 47,000 distinct CDR3 sequences, about 15% found once. The sequenced sample consisted of PBMCs. Receptors originate from a man aged 55-75 years in good health.

This clonotype was observed at least ten times. The chain has TRBV7-2 and TRBJ2-3; D remains ambiguous. The ends were cut back, 4 bases at V and 2 bases at J, with 4 bases in the middle. In germline, CDR1 is SGHTA, CDR2 FQGNSA. The CDR3 has 12 amino acids. CDR3 bases: TGTGCCAGCAGCTCGATCACAGATACGCAGTATTTT. Protein: CASSSITDTQYF.

This clonotype was seen many times. V gene TRBV28 combines with J gene TRBJ1-1, with D maybe TRBD1 (5 bases). The germline V gene has CDR1 MDHEN and CDR2 SYDVKM. Trimming left V 3 bases short and J 4 bases short, with 6 bases between. The CDR3 extends over 12 amino acids. The CDR3 here is CASSFDSTEAFF. CDR3 in DNA: TGTGCCAGCAGTTTTGACAGCACTGAAGCTTTCTTT.

The chain carries TRBV6-2 or TRBV6-3 and TRBJ1-1, with 7 bases aligning to TRBD1. Trimming took 4 bases from V and 7 from J; bases not matched to a gene: 6. From germline, CDR1 is MNHEY and CDR2 SVGEGT. This CDR3 comprises 13 residues. CDR3 in amino acids: CASSSGGPREAFF. The CDR3 nucleotides read TGTGCCAGCAGTTCAGGGGGTCCCCGTGAAGCTTTCTTT.

In this sample, this clonotype turned up many times. V and J are TRBV5-1 and TRBJ1-4, with D hard to call. Germline V gene lookup returns CDR1 SGHRS and CDR2 YFSETQ. CDR3 length equals 13 residues. V was shortened by 4 bases and J by 3 bases, with 7 bases between the two germline ends. CDR3 in DNA: TGCGCCAGCAGCCCGGACGCTAATGAAAAACTGTTTTTT. Its translation: CASSPDANEKLFF.

This clonotype has ten or more counts. CDR3 residues: CASSTGRRGKQFF. The CDR3 coding sequence is TGTGCCAGCAGCACCGGCCGTCGGGGGAAGCAGTTCTTC. The V and J genes are TRBV3-1 and TRBJ2-1; weak D call: TRBD2 (6 bases). Germline CDR1 LGHDT, CDR2 YNNKEL (reference sequence). V lost 5 bases, J lost 11 bases, and 16 bases lay in between. This CDR3 is 13 amino acids long.

This clonotype was counted many times. The chain joins TRBV10-3 to TRBJ1-1; D might be TRBD1 (5 bases). Germline V gene lookup returns CDR1 ENHRY and CDR2 SYGVKD. This CDR3 comprises 13 residues. V dropped 10 bases and J dropped 6 bases, with 18 bases sitting between them. As DNA, the CDR3 is TGTGCCACCCGCGGGACGGGAGGTGCTGAAGCTTTCTTT. Its translation is CATRGTGGAEAFF.

This clonotype was observed at least ten times. The chain employs TRBV27 and TRBJ2-5; 8 bases are a match to TRBD2. Germline values: CDR1 MNHEY, CDR2 SMNVEV (reference sequence). The CDR3 totals 16 residues. J gave up 4 bases and V 0 bases, and 7 bases lay outside the gene matches. The CDR3 spells CASSLSQAGVGETQYF. The DNA of the CDR3 is TGTGCCAGCAGTTTATCCCAAGCGGGAGTAGGAGAGACCCAGTACTTC.

This clonotype was recorded many times. The chain couples TRBV10-1 to TRBJ2-3; 9 bases are shared with TRBD2. Germline-derived CDR1 and CDR2 are WNHNN and SYGVQD (reference sequence). The CDR3 extends over 16 amino acids. The J segment lost 5 bases and the V segment lost 0 bases, leaving 6 bases of the junction unmatched. The DNA for the CDR3 is TGCGCCAGCAGTGAGTCGACTAGCGGCGTCGTAGATACGCAGTATTTT. It encodes CASSESTSGVVDTQYF.

This clonotype was found many times. The V gene is TRBV7-6, the J gene TRBJ1-4, with D unresolved. The germline V and J ends were trimmed by 1 base and 0 bases, with 6 bases remaining between them. Looked up from germline, CDR1 is SGHVS and CDR2 is FNYEAQ. This CDR3 contains 15 residues. The CDR3 here is CASSLEGATNEKLFF. The CDR3 coding sequence is TGTGCCAGCAGCTTAGAGGGTGCAACTAATGAAAAACTGTTTTTT.

This clonotype was observed a single time. This sequence joins TRBV10-3 and TRBJ2-2; 10 bases agree with TRBD1. V lost 10 bases and J lost 7; bases outside the gene matches: 12. There are 15 residues in the CDR3. Germline V lookup: CDR1 ENHRY, CDR2 SYGVKD. The CDR3 region is CASRTGQGFGGELFF. CDR3 bases: TGTGCCAGCCGGACGGGACAGGGGTTTGGCGGGGAGCTGTTTTTT.

This clonotype was detected ten times or more. The V call is TRBV7-2, the J call TRBJ2-1, with 7 bases matching TRBD2. The germline CDR1 and CDR2 sequences are SGHTA and FQGNSA. The CDR3 has 15 residues. V lost 2 bases and J lost 7; bases outside the gene matches: 8. CDR3 bases: TGTGCCAGCAGCTTAAGGCGGGAGAGGAGGAATGAGCAGTTCTTC. Residues: CASSLRRERRNEQFF.

This clonotype was found many times. The CDR3 protein is CSAPRGAQGSYNEQFF. For the CDR3, the DNA is TGCAGTGCTCCCCGGGGCGCCCAGGGATCCTACAATGAGCAGTTCTTC. V gene TRBV20-1 combines with J gene TRBJ2-1; either TRBD1 or TRBD2 may supply D (5 bases each). V dropped 5 bases and J dropped 1 base, with 18 bases sitting between them. Germline V lookup: CDR1 DFQATT, CDR2 SNEGSKA (reference sequence). The CDR3 runs 16 residues.

This clonotype was seen a few times. The chain links TRBV30 to TRBJ1-5; D remains ambiguous. Between the trimmed V and J ends, which lost 7 bases and 6 bases, there was a span of 19 bases. Germline-derived CDR1 and CDR2 are GTSNPN and SVGIG (reference sequence). The CDR3 has 14 amino acids. The CDR3 sequence is CAFLESGVSQPQHF. In DNA, the CDR3 is TGTGCCTTCTTGGAATCCGGGGTGAGTCAGCCCCAGCATTTT.

At least ten counts were recorded for this clonotype. The rearrangement links TRBV28 to TRBJ2-7, with TRBD2 matching 14 bases. The CDR3 extends over 17 amino acids. The germline CDR1 and CDR2 sequences are MDHEN and SYDVKM. J gave up 3 bases and V 3 bases, and 7 bases lay outside the gene matches. The DNA of the CDR3 is TGTGCCAGCAGTTTTCCGGGACTAGCGGGAGTCGGCTACGAGCAGTACTTC. This codes for CASSFPGLAGVGYEQYF. Looking up the rest from reference TRBV28 and TRBJ2-7 gives the full variable domain: DVKVTQSSRYLVKRTGEKVFLECVQDMDHENMFWYRQDPGLGLRLIYFSYDVKMKEKGDIPEGYSVSREKKERFSLILESASTNQTSMYLCASSFPGLAGVGYEQYFGPGTRLTVT.

This clonotype was found many times. The chain carries TRBV3-1 and TRBJ2-3; D unclear. The length of the CDR3 is 15 residues. Trimming stripped 3 bases from V and 10 bases from J, with 20 bases between. Germline assignment: CDR1 LGHDT and CDR2 YNNKEL (reference sequence). The CDR3 region is CASSHPDRDQTSQYF. In DNA, the CDR3 is TGTGCCAGCAGCCACCCCGACCGCGACCAGACATCGCAGTATTTT.

This clonotype was counted many times. The chain employs TRBV7-9 and TRBJ2-3; D possibly corresponds to TRBD2 (6 bases). In germline, CDR1 is SEHNR, CDR2 FQNEAQ (reference sequence). Trimming cost V 1 base and J 6 bases, with 14 bases left between them. This CDR3 spans 15 amino acids. The CDR3 loop reads CASSLVSSGGDTQYF. CDR3 nucleotides: TGTGCCAGCAGCTTAGTATCCAGCGGAGGGGATACGCAGTATTTT.

This clonotype was counted at least ten times. This chain connects TRBV12-5 to TRBJ2-7; 8 positions agree with TRBD1. Germline assignment: CDR1 LGHNT and CDR2 FRNRAP. The CDR3 totals 15 residues. V gave up 6 bases and J gave up 5 bases; unmatched junction bases: 12. The chain's CDR3 is CASGQGARGLHEQYF. The CDR3 nucleotides are TGTGCTAGTGGCCAGGGGGCGCGGGGACTGCACGAGCAGTACTTC.

This clonotype was recorded many times. The chain is built from TRBV20-1 and TRBJ2-7, with TRBD2 matching over 7 bases. Unmatched junction bases numbered 6, after V lost 0 bases and J lost 7 bases. CDR1 DFQATT and CDR2 SNEGSKA come from the germline V gene (reference sequence). This CDR3 comprises 13 residues. The CDR3: CSAREAGLGEQYF. CDR3 DNA: TGCAGTGCTAGAGAGGCAGGACTAGGGGAGCAGTACTTC.

In its sample, this clonotype was seen many times. The chain has TRBV6-5 and TRBJ1-6; TRBD1 might be the D (5 bases). The CDR3 runs 13 residues. Germline CDR1 is MNHEY and CDR2 is SVGAGI. V lost 6 bases and J lost 7, with 10 bases in between. CDR3 sequence: CASSWGPNSPLHF. CDR3 DNA sequence: TGTGCCAGCAGCTGGGGACCAAATTCACCCCTCCACTTT.

This clonotype occurred many times. This rearrangement joins TRBV6-5 to TRBJ1-1, with D perhaps matching TRBD1 (6 bases). Trimming removed 4 bases from V and 4 bases from J, with 10 bases in between. CDR1 is MNHEY, CDR2 SVGAGI, per germline. The CDR3 runs to 13 residues. The CDR3 DNA is TGTGCCAGCAGTTTCAGGGGTGTCACTGAAGCTTTCTTT. It translates to CASSFRGVTEAFF.

This clonotype was counted many times. The chain's CDR3 is CASTRAWTGTEAFF. CDR3 DNA sequence: TGTGCCAGCACCCGGGCCTGGACGGGGACTGAAGCTTTCTTT. The rearrangement links TRBV6-2 or TRBV6-3 to TRBJ1-1, with unresolved D. Trimming took 7 bases from V and 5 from J, leaving 17 bases between them. This CDR3 region has 14 residues. Germline V CDR1 and CDR2: MNHEY, SVGEGT.

The chain employs TRBV27 and TRBJ2-7; 12 bases fit TRBD2. The CDR3 is 16 residues long. CDR1 MNHEY and CDR2 SMNVEV come from the germline V gene (reference sequence). The ends lost 4 bases at V and 3 bases at J; junction bases unmatched: 7. CDR3 DNA: TGTGCCAGCAGTTCGCCCCGACTAGCGGGAGTCTACGAGCAGTACTTC. Protein product: CASSSPRLAGVYEQYF.

The chain employs TRBV5-1 and TRBJ2-5; 11 positions agree with TRBD1. CDR3 size: 15 residues. The trim removed 5 bases at V and 1 base at J, leaving 4 bases unmatched. Germline CDR1 and CDR2: SGHRS and YFSETQ. CDR3 nucleotides: TGCGCCAGCAGGGGACAGGGGGGCCCCCAAGAGACCCAGTACTTC. Translation gives CASRGQGGPQETQYF.

This clonotype was detected a few times. CDR3 nucleotide sequence: TGTGCCAGCAGTGTGGGGACAAACCCCACCGGGGAGCTGTTTTTT. Amino acids: CASSVGTNPTGELFF. The chain joins TRBV6-4 to TRBJ2-2; maybe TRBD1 (6 bases). Germline CDR1 and CDR2: MRHNA and SNTAGT. The CDR3 is 15 residues long. V lost 4 bases and J lost 4, with 13 bases in between.

The chain is built from TRBV21-1 and TRBJ2-5; the DNA was not used to check the table's D call, TRBD1. TRBV21-1 is deemed a pseudogene. The CDR3 runs 17 residues. The CDR3 region is CASSAPGTGAQEETQYF. As DNA, the CDR3 is TGTGCCAGCAGCGCTCCCGGGACCGGGGCCCAAGAGGAGACCCAGTACTTC.

This clonotype was counted ten times or more. The rearrangement joins TRBV5-6 to TRBJ1-2, with 7 bases that match TRBD1. This CDR3 region has 14 residues. The germline CDR1 and CDR2 sequences are SGHDT and YYEEEE. V shed 7 bases, J shed 2 bases, and the junction held 8 bases outside the gene matches. CDR3 residues: CASEGQLDNYGYTF. In DNA, the CDR3 is TGTGCCAGCGAGGGACAGCTAGACAACTATGGCTACACCTTC. The entire variable domain, with the rest obtained from reference TRBV5-6 and TRBJ1-2, is as follows: DAGVTQSPTHLIKTRGQQVTLRCSPKSGHDTVSWYQQALGQGPQFIFQYYEEEERQRGNFPDRFSGHQFPNYSSELNVNALLLGDSALYLCASEGQLDNYGYTFGSGTRLTVV.

At least ten counts were recorded for this clonotype. This rearrangement joins TRBV2 to TRBJ2-5; no firm D call. Trimming left V 4 bases short and J 5 bases short, with 11 bases between. Germline values: CDR1 SNHLY, CDR2 FYNNEI. This CDR3 has 13 residues. The CDR3 loop reads CASSATRTETQYF. The CDR3 DNA follows: TGTGCCAGCAGTGCGACCAGAACTGAGACCCAGTACTTC. The whole variable domain, filled in from reference TRBV2 and TRBJ2-5, reads EPEVTQTPSHQVTQMGQEVILRCVPISNHLYFYWYRQILGQKVEFLVSFYNNEISEKSEIFDDQFSVERPDGSNFTLKIRSTKLEDSAMYFCASSATRTETQYFGPGTRLLVL.

This rearrangement joins TRBV10-2 to TRBJ1-5; D gene uncertain. V lost 8 bases to trimming and J lost 0 bases, with 11 bases between them. CDR1 is WSHSY and CDR2 is SAAADI in the germline V gene. The CDR3 runs to 14 residues. The CDR3 DNA reads as TGCGCCAGCTTGGAGAGCAATAGCAATCAGCCCCAGCATTTT. Protein: CASLESNSNQPQHF.

This clonotype was observed a handful of times. This may be a read error: a much more frequent sequence differs by one nucleotide. The chain employs TRBV4-3 and TRBJ2-7, with D perhaps matching TRBD2 (5 bases). The CDR3 spans 15 residues. The germline V gene encodes CDR1 LGHNA and CDR2 YSLEER. The CDR3 region is CASNQVGGATHEQYF. In DNA form, the CDR3 reads TGCGCCAGCAACCAAGTCGGAGGTGCCACCCACGAGCAGTACTTC.

In this sample, this clonotype turned up many times. V is TRBV28 and J is TRBJ2-1, with a tentative D call TRBD1 (5 bases). V gave up 3 bases and J gave up 8 bases, with 14 bases separating them. The germline gives CDR1 MDHEN, CDR2 SYDVKM. This CDR3 has 14 amino acids. The CDR3 reads CASSFSGFRDEQFF. The CDR3 bases are TGTGCCAGCAGTTTCTCAGGGTTTAGGGATGAGCAGTTCTTC.

This clonotype occurred many times. The chain carries TRBV5-6 and TRBJ1-3; D might be TRBD1 (6 bases). The CDR3 sequence is 15 residues long. Germline CDR1 reads SGHDT; CDR2 reads YYEEEE. Trimming shortened V by 1 base and J by 5 bases, and 13 bases separated the two germline ends. In nucleotides, the CDR3 is TGTGCCAGCAGCTTGTGGAGTCAGGGGAGAAACACCATATATTTT. As protein: CASSLWSQGRNTIYF.

This clonotype occurred many times. The gene calls are TRBV27 and TRBJ2-1; 7 nucleotides align to TRBD1. The CDR3 totals 16 residues. The junction had 7 bases not matched to a gene; V was cut back by 5 bases and J by 0 bases. CDR1 MNHEY and CDR2 SMNVEV come from the germline V gene (reference sequence). CDR3 in amino acids: CASSPGQGVSYNEQFF. CDR3 bases: TGTGCCAGCAGTCCGGGGCAGGGGGTCTCCTACAATGAGCAGTTCTTC.